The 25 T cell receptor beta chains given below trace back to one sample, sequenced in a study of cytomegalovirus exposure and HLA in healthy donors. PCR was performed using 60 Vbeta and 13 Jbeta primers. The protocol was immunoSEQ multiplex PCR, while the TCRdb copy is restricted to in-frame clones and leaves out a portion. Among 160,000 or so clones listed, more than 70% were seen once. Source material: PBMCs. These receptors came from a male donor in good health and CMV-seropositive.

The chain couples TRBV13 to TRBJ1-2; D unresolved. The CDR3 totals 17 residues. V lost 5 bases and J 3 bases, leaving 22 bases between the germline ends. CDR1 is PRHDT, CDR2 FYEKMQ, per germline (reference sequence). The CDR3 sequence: CASSPVGGSEAYYGYTF. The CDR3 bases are TGTGCCAGCAGCCCGGTTGGAGGGTCGGAGGCGTACTATGGCTACACCTTC.

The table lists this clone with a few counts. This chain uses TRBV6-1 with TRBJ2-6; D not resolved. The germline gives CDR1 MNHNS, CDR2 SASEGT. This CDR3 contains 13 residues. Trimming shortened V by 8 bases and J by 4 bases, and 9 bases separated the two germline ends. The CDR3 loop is CASLLSGANVLTF. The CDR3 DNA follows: TGTGCCAGCCTCCTCTCCGGGGCCAACGTCCTGACTTTC.

In DNA, the CDR3 is TGTGCCAGTAGTGGGCGGACAGGGGGCAATCAGCCCCAGCATTTT. The encoded protein is CASSGRTGGNQPQHF. The chain carries TRBV19 and TRBJ1-5; the match to TRBD1 covers 9 bases. Germline loops: CDR1 LNHDA, CDR2 SQIVND (reference sequence). CDR3 length: 15 amino acids. V shed 5 bases and J 2 bases; nucleotides not matched to a gene: 4.

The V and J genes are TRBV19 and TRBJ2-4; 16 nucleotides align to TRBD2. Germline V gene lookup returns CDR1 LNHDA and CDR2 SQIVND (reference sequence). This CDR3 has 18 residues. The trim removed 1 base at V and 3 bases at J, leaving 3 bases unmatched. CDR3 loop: CASSIVGTSGRGKNIQYF. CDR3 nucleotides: TGTGCCAGTAGTATAGTGGGGACTAGCGGGAGGGGCAAAAACATTCAGTACTTC.

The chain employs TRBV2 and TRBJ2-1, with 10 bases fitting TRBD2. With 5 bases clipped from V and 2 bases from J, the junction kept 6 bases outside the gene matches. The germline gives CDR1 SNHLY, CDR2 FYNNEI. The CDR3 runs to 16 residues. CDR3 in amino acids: CASSPPGLATYNEQFF. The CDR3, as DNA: TGTGCCAGCAGTCCCCCGGGACTAGCGACCTACAATGAGCAGTTCTTC.

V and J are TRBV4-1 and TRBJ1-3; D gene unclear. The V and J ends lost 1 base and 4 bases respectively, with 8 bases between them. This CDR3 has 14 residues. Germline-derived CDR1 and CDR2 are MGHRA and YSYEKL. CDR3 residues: CASSQGLQGNTIYF. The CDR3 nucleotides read TGCGCCAGCAGCCAAGGGTTACAGGGAAACACCATATATTTT.

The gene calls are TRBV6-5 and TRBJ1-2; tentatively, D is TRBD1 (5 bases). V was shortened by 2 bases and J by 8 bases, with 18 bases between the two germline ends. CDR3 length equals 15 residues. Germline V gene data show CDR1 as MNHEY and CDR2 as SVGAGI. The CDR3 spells CASSYGLGGERGYTF. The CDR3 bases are TGTGCCAGCAGTTACGGTTTGGGGGGTGAGAGGGGCTACACCTTC.

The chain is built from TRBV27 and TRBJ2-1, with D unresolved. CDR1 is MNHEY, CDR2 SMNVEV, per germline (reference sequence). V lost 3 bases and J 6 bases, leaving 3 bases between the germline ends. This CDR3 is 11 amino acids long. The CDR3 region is CASSFSNEQFF. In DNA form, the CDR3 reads TGTGCCAGCAGTTTCTCCAATGAGCAGTTCTTC.

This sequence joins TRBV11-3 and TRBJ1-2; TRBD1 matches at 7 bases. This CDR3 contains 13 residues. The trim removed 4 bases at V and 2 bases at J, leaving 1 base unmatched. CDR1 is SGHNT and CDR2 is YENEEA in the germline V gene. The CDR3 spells CASSSGQNYGYTF. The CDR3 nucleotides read TGTGCCAGCAGCTCGGGACAGAACTATGGCTACACCTTC. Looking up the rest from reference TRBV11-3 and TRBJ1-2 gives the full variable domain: EAGVVQSPRYKIIEKKQPVAFWCNPISGHNTLYWYLQNLGQGPELLIRYENEEAVDDSQLPKDRFSAERLKGVDSTLKIQPAELGDSAVYLCASSSGQNYGYTFGSGTRLTVV.

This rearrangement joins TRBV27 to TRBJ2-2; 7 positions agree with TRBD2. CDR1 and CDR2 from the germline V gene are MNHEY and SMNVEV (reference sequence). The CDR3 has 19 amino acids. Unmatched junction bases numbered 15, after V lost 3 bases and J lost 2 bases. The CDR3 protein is CASSFFLAAFTVNTGELFF. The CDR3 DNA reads TGTGCCAGCAGTTTTTTCCTAGCGGCCTTCACTGTTAACACCGGGGAGCTGTTTTTT.

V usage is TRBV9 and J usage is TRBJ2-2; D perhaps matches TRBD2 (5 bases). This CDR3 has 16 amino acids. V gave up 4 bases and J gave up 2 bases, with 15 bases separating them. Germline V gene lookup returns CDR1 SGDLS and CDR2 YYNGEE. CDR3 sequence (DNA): TGTGCCAGCAGCACCTCCGCAGCGGTTAACACCGGGGAGCTGTTTTTT. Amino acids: CASSTSAAVNTGELFF. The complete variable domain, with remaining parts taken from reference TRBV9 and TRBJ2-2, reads DSGVTQTPKHLITATGQRVTLRCSPRSGDLSVYWYQQSLDQGLQFLIQYYNGEERAKGNILERFSAQQFPDLHSELNLSSLELGDSALYFCASSTSAAVNTGELFFGEGSRLTVL.

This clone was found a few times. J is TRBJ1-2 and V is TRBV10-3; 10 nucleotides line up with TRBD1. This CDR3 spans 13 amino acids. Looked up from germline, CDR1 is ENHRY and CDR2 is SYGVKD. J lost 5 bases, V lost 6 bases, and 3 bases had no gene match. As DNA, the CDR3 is TGTGCCATCAGCACGGGACAGGGGTATGGCTACACCTTC. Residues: CAISTGQGYGYTF.

This chain's CDR3 is CASSPTGGLAAGELFF. In DNA, the CDR3 is TGTGCCAGCAGCCCTACCGGAGGACTAGCGGCCGGGGAGCTGTTTTTT. V is TRBV7-3 and J is TRBJ2-2; TRBD2 matches 10 bases. Germline V gene sequence: CDR1 SGHTA, CDR2 FQGTGA. The CDR3 runs to 16 residues. After removal of 5 bases from V and 6 bases from J, the junction contained 9 bases not matched to a gene.

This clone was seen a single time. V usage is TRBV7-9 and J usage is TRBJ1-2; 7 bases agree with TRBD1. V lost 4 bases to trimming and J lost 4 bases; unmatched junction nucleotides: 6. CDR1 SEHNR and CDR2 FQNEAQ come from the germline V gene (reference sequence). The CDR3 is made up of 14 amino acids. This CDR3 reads CASSSGDSFYGYTF. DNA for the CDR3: TGTGCCAGCAGCTCCGGGGACAGCTTCTATGGCTACACCTTC.

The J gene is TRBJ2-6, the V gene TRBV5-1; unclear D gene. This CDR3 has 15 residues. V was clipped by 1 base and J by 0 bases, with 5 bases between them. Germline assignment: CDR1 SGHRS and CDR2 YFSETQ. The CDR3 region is CASSLPSSGANVLTF. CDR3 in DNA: TGCGCCAGCAGCTTGCCGAGCTCTGGGGCCAACGTCCTGACTTTC.

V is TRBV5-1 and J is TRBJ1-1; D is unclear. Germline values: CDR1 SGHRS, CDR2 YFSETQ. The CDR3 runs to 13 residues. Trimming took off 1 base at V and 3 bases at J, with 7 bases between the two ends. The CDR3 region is CASSLMADTEAFF. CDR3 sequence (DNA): TGCGCCAGCAGCTTGATGGCCGACACTGAAGCTTTCTTT.

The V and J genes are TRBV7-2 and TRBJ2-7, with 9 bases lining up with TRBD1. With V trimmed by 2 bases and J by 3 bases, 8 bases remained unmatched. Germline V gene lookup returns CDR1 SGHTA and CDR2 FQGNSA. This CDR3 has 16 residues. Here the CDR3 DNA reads TGTGCCAGCAGCTTAAGTGAGACAGGGGGTTTCTACGAGCAGTACTTC. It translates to CASSLSETGGFYEQYF.

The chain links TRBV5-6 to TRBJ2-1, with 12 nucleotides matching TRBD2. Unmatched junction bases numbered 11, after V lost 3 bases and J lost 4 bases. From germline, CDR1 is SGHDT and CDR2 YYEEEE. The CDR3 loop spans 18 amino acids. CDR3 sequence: CASSSSTSGRRSYNEQFF. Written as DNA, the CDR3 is TGTGCCAGCAGCTCCTCGACTAGCGGGAGAAGGAGTTACAATGAGCAGTTCTTC.

CDR3 nucleotide sequence: TGTGCCAGCAGTTTCCAACAGGGGAACACTGAAGCTTTCTTT. Its protein product is CASSFQQGNTEAFF. V and J are TRBV6-1 and TRBJ1-1; D perhaps matches TRBD1 (6 bases). Germline-derived CDR1 and CDR2 are MNHNS and SASEGT. V lost 5 bases to trimming and J lost 1 base, with 11 bases between them. The CDR3 totals 14 residues.

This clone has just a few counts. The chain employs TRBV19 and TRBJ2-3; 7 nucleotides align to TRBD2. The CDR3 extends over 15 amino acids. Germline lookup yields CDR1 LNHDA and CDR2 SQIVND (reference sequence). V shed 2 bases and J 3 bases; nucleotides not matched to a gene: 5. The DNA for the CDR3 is TGTGCCAGTAGTATACTAGCGGCAAAGACAGATACGCAGTATTTT. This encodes CASSILAAKTDTQYF.

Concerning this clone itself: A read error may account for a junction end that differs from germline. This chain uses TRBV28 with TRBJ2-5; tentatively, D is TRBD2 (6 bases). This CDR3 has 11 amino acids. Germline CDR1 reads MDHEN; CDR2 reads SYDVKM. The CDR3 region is CASGGQETQYF. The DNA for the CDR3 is TGCGCCTCCGGGGGCCAAGAGACCCAGTACTTC.

The CDR3 DNA reads TGTGCCAGCAGCTTAGAACTAGCGGGAGTTTCGGTGGAGCAGTACTTC. This gives the protein CASSLELAGVSVEQYF. V gene TRBV11-2 combines with J gene TRBJ2-7, with TRBD2 identical over 11 bases. CDR3 length: 16 amino acids. Losses at the gene ends were 0 bases for V and 7 bases for J; bases not matched to a gene: 8. In germline, CDR1 is SGHAT, CDR2 FQNNGV.

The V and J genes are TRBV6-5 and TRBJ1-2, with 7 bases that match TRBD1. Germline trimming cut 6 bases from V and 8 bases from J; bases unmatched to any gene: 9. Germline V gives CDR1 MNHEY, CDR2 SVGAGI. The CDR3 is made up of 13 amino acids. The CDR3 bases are TGTGCCAGCAGGCTACAGGGGAGTAACGGCTACACCTTC. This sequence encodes CASRLQGSNGYTF.

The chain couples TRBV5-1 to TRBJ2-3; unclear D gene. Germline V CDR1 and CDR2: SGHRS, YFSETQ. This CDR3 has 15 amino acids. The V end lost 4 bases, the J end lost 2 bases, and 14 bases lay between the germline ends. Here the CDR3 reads CASSPTPSYTDTQYF. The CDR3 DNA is TGCGCCAGCAGCCCCACTCCCTCCTACACAGATACGCAGTATTTT.

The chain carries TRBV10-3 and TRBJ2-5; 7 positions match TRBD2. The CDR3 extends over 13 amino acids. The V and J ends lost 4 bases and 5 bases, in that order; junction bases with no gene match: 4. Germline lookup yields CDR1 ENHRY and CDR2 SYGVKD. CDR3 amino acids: CAISGWGGETQYF. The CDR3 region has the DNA TGTGCCATCAGTGGGTGGGGGGGGGAGACCCAGTACTTC.